Each of the 18 T cell receptor beta chains below was sequenced from the same sample in a study of response to subunit inactivated influenza vaccine. In TCRdb, the RT-PCR reads were re-called with MiXCR into one record per CDR3 protein. The repertoire has 550,000 to 650,000 distinct CDR3 sequences, about 12% of them found once; the top ten carry approximately 10%. This specimen consisted of PBMCs from blood, obtained on the day of vaccination. The receptors here all came from a man aged 50-60 years who received an inactivated influenza vaccine.

V gene TRBV6-2 or TRBV6-3 combines with J gene TRBJ2-2; 15 bases match TRBD2. V lost 6 bases and J lost 5; bases outside the gene matches: 4. Germline assignment: CDR1 MNHEY and CDR2 SVGEGT. This CDR3 contains 16 residues. The CDR3 is CASSGLAGGPTGELFF. The CDR3 region has the DNA TGTGCCAGCAGCGGACTAGCGGGGGGGCCGACCGGGGAGCTGTTTTTT.

About this clonotype itself: Because it lacks the conserved phenylalanine or tryptophan at the end, this CDR3 is likely a read error. The chain recombines TRBV12-3 or TRBV12-4 with TRBJ1-3; D is ambiguous. This CDR3 is 10 amino acids long. V lost 9 bases to trimming and J lost 8 bases, with 8 bases between them. The DNA for the CDR3 is TGTGCCAGTCGGATACACACCATATATATT. It encodes CASRIHTIYI.

The sample holds a few counts of this clonotype. The chain recombines TRBV7-2 with TRBJ2-2; 13 nucleotides line up with TRBD2. CDR3 size: 17 residues. V trimming: 0 bases; J trimming: 7 bases; junction bases outside the gene matches: 5. Looked up from germline, CDR1 is SGHTA and CDR2 is FQGNSA. The DNA of the CDR3 is TGTGCCAGCAGCTTAGCGGGACTAGCGGGGCGCAACGGGGAGCTGTTTTTT. This gives the protein CASSLAGLAGRNGELFF.

This clonotype came up many times. This rearrangement joins TRBV10-3 to TRBJ1-1; D is undetermined. This CDR3 comprises 14 residues. V was shortened by 0 bases and J by 3 bases, with 8 bases between the two germline ends. Germline CDR1 and CDR2: ENHRY and SYGVKD. CDR3 bases: TGTGCCATCAGTGAGTCGGTATTTGACACTGAAGCTTTCTTT. This encodes CAISESVFDTEAFF.

This clonotype was seen once. The chain links TRBV11-2 to TRBJ2-5; weak D call: TRBD2 (6 bases). Trimming removed 5 bases from V and 5 bases from J, with 12 bases in between. This CDR3 is 13 amino acids long. CDR1 SGHAT and CDR2 FQNNGV come from the germline V gene. The CDR3 region has the DNA TGTGCCAGCAGCCCCGGCGGGGTGGAGACCCAGTACTTC. Protein sequence: CASSPGGVETQYF.

This clonotype was found many times. This chain connects TRBV27 to TRBJ2-7; the D is unclear. The CDR3 runs 13 residues. Trimming shortened V by 6 bases and J by 0 bases, and 9 bases separated the two germline ends. Germline-derived CDR1 and CDR2 are MNHEY and SMNVEV (reference sequence). For the CDR3, the DNA is TGTGCCAGCAGCTTCGCTAGCTCCTACGAGCAGTACTTC. This translates into CASSFASSYEQYF.

This clonotype was detected only a few times. This rearrangement joins TRBV7-2 to TRBJ2-1, with 10 bases fitting TRBD2. This CDR3 region has 20 residues. V was pared by 2 bases and J by 8 bases, with 21 bases of the junction left unmatched. The germline V gene encodes CDR1 SGHTA and CDR2 FQGNSA. In DNA, the CDR3 is TGTGCCAGCAGCTTATCGTCGGTCAGCGGGAGGGCCCTAGGTTCCGATGAGCAGTTCTTC. Its translation is CASSLSSVSGRALGSDEQFF.

This clonotype was seen a few times. CDR3 residues: CASSLLPSGAPYSPLHF. CDR3 sequence (DNA): TGTGCCAGCAGCTTATTGCCTTCCGGGGCACCTTATTCACCCCTCCACTTT. The chain recombines TRBV7-2 with TRBJ1-6; a weak D match, TRBD1 (5 bases). The germline V gene encodes CDR1 SGHTA and CDR2 FQGNSA. V was trimmed by 2 bases and J by 8 bases, leaving 19 bases between them. The CDR3 loop spans 17 amino acids.

This chain links TRBV12-3 or TRBV12-4 with TRBJ1-6; D remains unclear. The CDR3 sequence is 14 residues long. V lost 7 bases and J 10 bases, leaving 17 bases between the germline ends. The CDR3 reads CASTLSPDISPLHF. The CDR3 DNA follows: TGTGCCAGCACCCTATCCCCTGACATCTCACCCCTCCACTTT.

The gene calls are TRBV29-1 and TRBJ2-7; D might be TRBD1 or TRBD2, each matching 5 bases. Germline loops: CDR1 SQVTM, CDR2 ANQGSEA. V was cut by 1 base and J by 12 bases, with 28 bases left in between. The CDR3 has 16 amino acids. The CDR3, as DNA: TGCAGCGTTGAAGGGGGCTCATTTGGAGACTTTGGGGGACGGTACTTC. Its protein product is CSVEGGSFGDFGGRYF.

J is TRBJ1-1 and V is TRBV28, with D maybe TRBD1 (6 bases). CDR3 length: 15 amino acids. Trimming left V 3 bases short and J 1 base short, with 12 bases between. Germline CDR1 reads MDHEN; CDR2 reads SYDVKM. For the CDR3, the DNA is TGTGCCAGCAGTTTGAGGGGGGTATCGAACACTGAAGCTTTCTTT. It yields the protein CASSLRGVSNTEAFF.

This clonotype has only a few counts. An end of the junction does not agree with germline; a read error may underlie this. Here the CDR3 DNA reads TGTGCCAGCAGTGTAGGGCGAACCTCTGGAAACACCATATATTTT. Protein sequence: CASSVGRTSGNTIYF. V gene TRBV9 combines with J gene TRBJ1-3, with no clear D. CDR3 length equals 15 residues. The germline CDR1 and CDR2 sequences are SGDLS and YYNGEE. The variable domain in full, with the rest retrieved from reference TRBV9 and TRBJ1-3, is DSGVTQTPKHLITATGQRVTLRCSPRSGDLSVYWYQQSLDQGLQFLIQYYNGEERAKGNILERFSAQQFPDLHSELNLSSLELGDSALYFCASSVGRTSGNTIYFGEGSWLTVV.

Ten or more counts support this clonotype. The CDR3 here is CSARGTGGLGELFF. CDR3 DNA: TGCAGTGCTAGAGGGACAGGGGGCTTAGGGGAGCTGTTTTTT. The V and J genes are TRBV20-1 and TRBJ2-2; 11 bases are a match to TRBD1. The CDR3 is made up of 14 amino acids. With V trimmed by 1 base and J by 8 bases, 3 bases remained unmatched. Germline CDR1 reads DFQATT; CDR2 reads SNEGSKA (reference sequence).

The chain has TRBV28 and TRBJ2-3, with TRBD2 identical over 14 bases. Germline assignment: CDR1 MDHEN and CDR2 SYDVKM. The CDR3 has 17 amino acids. V shed 5 bases, J shed 4 bases, and the junction held 8 bases outside the gene matches. For the CDR3, the DNA is TGTGCCAGCAGTAAGACTAGCGGGAGGGCCGGCGCAGATACGCAGTATTTT. It is translated as CASSKTSGRAGADTQYF.

This clonotype was seen at least ten times. The chain employs TRBV10-3 and TRBJ2-7, with D unresolved. The ends were cut back, 2 bases at V and 1 base at J, with 6 bases in the middle. The germline V gene has CDR1 ENHRY and CDR2 SYGVKD. This CDR3 has 13 amino acids. DNA of the CDR3: TGTGCCATCAGTGAGCGGGCGTCCTACGAGCAGTACTTC. It codes for CAISERASYEQYF.

J is TRBJ2-2 and V is TRBV3-1; D is undetermined. V was trimmed by 4 bases and J by 8 bases, leaving 14 bases between them. The CDR3 has 14 amino acids. Germline V gene data show CDR1 as LGHDT and CDR2 as YNNKEL (reference sequence). The CDR3 region has the DNA TGTGCCAGCAGCCTGAGGCCCAGTGGAGGGGAGCTGTTTTTT. This codes for CASSLRPSGGELFF.

The genes are TRBV6-1 and TRBJ2-4; tentative D call: TRBD1 (5 bases). This CDR3 is built from 16 residues. Trimming took 2 bases from V and 0 from J, leaving 11 bases between them. Germline V lookup: CDR1 MNHNS, CDR2 SASEGT. The CDR3 sequence is CASSEWGRLAKNIQYF. In DNA, the CDR3 is TGTGCCAGCAGTGAATGGGGCAGACTAGCCAAAAACATTCAGTACTTC.

In this sample, this clonotype turned up a few times. The chain has TRBV3-1 and TRBJ2-5; 9 positions agree with TRBD2. The CDR3 has 15 amino acids. Germline-derived CDR1 and CDR2 are LGHDT and YNNKEL (reference sequence). The J segment lost 6 bases and the V segment lost 7 bases, leaving 12 bases of the junction unmatched. The CDR3 protein is CASISPGTSSKTQYF. Here the CDR3 DNA reads TGTGCCAGCATCTCCCCCGGGACTAGCTCGAAGACCCAGTACTTC.